Each of the 7 T cell receptor beta chains below was sequenced from the same sample in a study of cytomegalovirus exposure and HLA in healthy donors. 13 Jbeta primers and 60 Vbeta primers were used for the PCR. Sequenced by immunoSEQ multiplex PCR; TCRdb stores in-frame clones only, minus some. The sample holds approximately 170,000 clones; 60% to 80% are singletons and the top ten take roughly 2.6%. Material: PBMCs. These receptors all come from a woman aged 35 to 49 in good health and CMV-seropositive.

In this sample, this clone turned up a few times. At the DNA level, this CDR3 is encoded by other sequences in the same sample as well. This chain links TRBV20-1 with TRBJ1-1; no reliable D call. V lost 5 bases, J lost 1 base, and 5 bases lay in between. Germline values: CDR1 DFQATT, CDR2 SNEGSKA (reference sequence). The CDR3 consists of 11 residues. This CDR3 is CSASRNTEAFF. The DNA for the CDR3 is TGCAGTGCTTCGAGGAACACTGAAGCTTTCTTT.

The gene calls are TRBV7-6 and TRBJ2-7; TRBD1 matches 8 bases. Per the germline V gene, CDR1 is SGHVS and CDR2 is FNYEAQ. The CDR3 is 18 amino acids. After removal of 1 base from V and 2 bases from J, the junction contained 13 bases not matched to a gene. CDR3 sequence reads: CASSLGPPTGDFAYEQYF. As DNA, the CDR3 is TGTGCCAGCAGCTTAGGCCCTCCGACAGGGGATTTCGCCTACGAGCAGTACTTC.

This chain links TRBV5-1 with TRBJ2-7; possibly TRBD1 for D (6 bases). CDR3 length: 15 residues. Trimming left V 4 bases short and J 4 bases short, with 18 bases between. Per the germline V gene, CDR1 is SGHRS and CDR2 is YFSETQ. The CDR3 spells CASSLLVGAGYEQYF. The CDR3 DNA sequence: TGCGCCAGCAGCCTGCTTGTGGGGGCAGGATACGAGCAGTACTTC.

This clone came up a few times. This sequence joins TRBV7-6 and TRBJ1-3; 7 nucleotides align to TRBD1. This CDR3 comprises 14 residues. Trimming cost V 0 bases and J 8 bases; bases outside gene matches: 4. The germline gives CDR1 SGHVS, CDR2 FNYEAQ. DNA of the CDR3: TGTGCCAGCAGCTTAGCGACAGGGTGGGACACCATATATTTT. Its translation: CASSLATGWDTIYF.

V gene TRBV12-5 combines with J gene TRBJ2-3; D is unclear. Germline CDR1 LGHNT, CDR2 FRNRAP. This CDR3 has 13 amino acids. Trimming removed 1 base from V and 5 bases from J, with 7 bases in between. Here the CDR3 DNA reads TGTGCTAGTGGTTTGGAGCTTCTAGATACGCAGTATTTT. Translating it yields CASGLELLDTQYF.

The V call is TRBV2, the J call TRBJ1-4; D is unresolved. Trimming pared 6 bases from V and 3 bases from J, leaving 5 bases between. Germline CDR1 is SNHLY and CDR2 is FYNNEI. The CDR3 has 12 residues. CDR3: CASRSSNEKLFF. As DNA, the CDR3 is TGTGCCAGCAGGAGTTCTAATGAAAAACTGTTTTTT.

The genes are TRBV30 and TRBJ1-1; D uncertain. Trimming cost V 2 bases and J 6 bases, with 13 bases left between them. Germline V gene sequence: CDR1 GTSNPN, CDR2 SVGIG (reference sequence). The CDR3 has 13 amino acids. The CDR3 loop is CAWSNLGSAEAFF. In nucleotides, the CDR3 is TGTGCCTGGAGTAATTTGGGGAGCGCTGAAGCTTTCTTT.